These 30 T cell receptor beta chains were sequenced from one sample in a study of T cells after yellow fever vaccination. MiXCR, run by TCRdb on the 5' RACE reads, gives a single entry per CDR3 protein. The sample lists 150,000 to 200,000 distinct CDR3 sequences, approximately 9.9% seen once, with 30% to 45% in the top ten. Material: CD8+ T cells sorted from PBMCs, obtained 15 days after the yellow fever booster vaccination. These TCRs come from a man in his late teens or twenties who received the YFV17D yellow fever vaccine.

A few counts support this clonotype. This chain joins TRBV6-5 and TRBJ2-1, with D possibly being TRBD1 (6 bases). V was shortened by 5 bases and J by 10 bases, with 21 bases between the two germline ends. The CDR3 spans 15 residues. CDR1 and CDR2 from the germline V gene are MNHEY and SVGAGI. This CDR3 reads CASSQGPSLSWEQFF. The CDR3 DNA is TGTGCCAGCAGTCAGGGGCCATCATTAAGCTGGGAGCAGTTCTTC.

The genes are TRBV27 and TRBJ2-7; TRBD1 is a possible D gene (5 bases). The CDR3 contains 12 residues. The germline gives CDR1 MNHEY, CDR2 SMNVEV (reference sequence). Trimming shortened V by 5 bases and J by 3 bases, and 8 bases separated the two germline ends. The CDR3 DNA reads as TGTGCCAGCAGTGCAGGGTTCTACGAGCAGTACTTC. This sequence encodes CASSAGFYEQYF.

This clonotype was counted only a few times. The V gene is TRBV4-1, the J gene TRBJ2-3; perhaps D is TRBD1 or TRBD2 (5 bases each). V was pared by 6 bases and J by 1 base, with 14 bases between. The CDR3 length is 15 residues. CDR1 is MGHRA and CDR2 is YSYEKL in the germline V gene. The CDR3 region is CASSPGLGGTDTQYF. The CDR3 DNA follows: TGCGCCAGCAGTCCCGGACTGGGGGGCACAGATACGCAGTATTTT.

This clonotype was picked up a small number of times. The rearrangement uses TRBV7-9 and TRBJ2-3, with D maybe TRBD2 (6 bases). The germline V gene encodes CDR1 SEHNR and CDR2 FQNEAQ (reference sequence). The CDR3 is 14 amino acids. Trimming took 2 bases from V and 13 from J, leaving 19 bases between them. The CDR3, as DNA: TGTGCCAGCAGCTTATATGGGGACCGGGACTTAAAGTATTTT. Residues: CASSLYGDRDLKYF.

This clonotype was detected only a few times. This chain connects TRBV29-1 to TRBJ2-7; D remains ambiguous. Germline assignment: CDR1 SQVTM and CDR2 ANQGSEA. The V and J ends lost 0 bases and 3 bases respectively, with 0 bases between them. The length of the CDR3 is 10 residues. In DNA, the CDR3 is TGCAGCGTTGAAGACTACGAGCAGTACTTC. Encoded protein: CSVEDYEQYF.

The table lists this clonotype with a few counts. The CDR3 spells CASSYSTSGGYTF. The CDR3 DNA reads TGTGCCAGCAGTTACTCCACCTCGGGGGGCTACACCTTC. This chain links TRBV6-5 with TRBJ1-2, with D unresolved. Germline V CDR1 and CDR2: MNHEY, SVGAGI. Trimming shortened V by 0 bases and J by 8 bases, and 10 bases separated the two germline ends. The CDR3 is 13 amino acids.

The chain links TRBV12-3 or TRBV12-4 to TRBJ2-1, with D unresolved. The V gene lost 0 bases and the J gene lost 7 bases, with 7 bases spanning the gap. This CDR3 spans 13 amino acids. The CDR3 DNA is TGTGCCAGCAGTTTAGCGCCCGTAAATGAGCAGTTCTTC. The encoded protein is CASSLAPVNEQFF.

The J gene is TRBJ2-1, the V gene TRBV7-6; TRBD1 might be the D (6 bases). The CDR3 sequence is 15 residues long. The V and J ends lost 3 bases and 3 bases respectively, with 12 bases between them. Per the germline V gene, CDR1 is SGHVS and CDR2 is FNYEAQ. CDR3 nucleotides: TGTGCCAGCAGCTTTTCACAGGGCCTCTACAATGAGCAGTTCTTC. This codes for CASSFSQGLYNEQFF.

The V gene is TRBV7-9, the J gene TRBJ2-7; D perhaps matches TRBD1 (6 bases). Germline V gives CDR1 SEHNR, CDR2 FQNEAQ (reference sequence). The CDR3 has 14 amino acids. V was pared by 5 bases and J by 2 bases, with 13 bases between. This CDR3 is CASSLAQGPYEQYV. CDR3 DNA: TGTGCCAGCAGCCTTGCGCAGGGGCCCTACGAGCAGTACGTC.

This chain uses TRBV5-1 with TRBJ2-7; 9 positions match TRBD2. The V segment lost 5 bases and the J segment 1 base; nucleotides outside the gene matches: 4. This CDR3 spans 14 amino acids. Looked up from germline, CDR1 is SGHRS and CDR2 is YFSETQ. As DNA, the CDR3 is TGCGCCAGCAGAGCGGGGGGTGGGTCCTACGAGCAGTACTTC. This codes for CASRAGGGSYEQYF.

The chain uses TRBV5-1 and TRBJ2-7, with no clear D. V was trimmed by 0 bases and J by 3 bases, leaving 10 bases between them. The CDR3 is 14 residues long. Germline CDR1 and CDR2: SGHRS and YFSETQ. Written as DNA, the CDR3 is TGCGCCAGCAGCTTGGGGGCAGAGAGCTACGAGCAGTACTTC. Amino acid sequence: CASSLGAESYEQYF.

The chain joins TRBV6-5 to TRBJ2-1, with D perhaps TRBD1 or TRBD2 (5 bases each). V shed 4 bases and J shed 7 bases, with 11 bases lying between them. Germline V CDR1 and CDR2: MNHEY, SVGAGI. This CDR3 has 13 amino acids. Written as DNA, the CDR3 is TGTGCCAGCAGTTCGGGACGGGCAAATGAGCAGTTCTTC. Translated, it gives CASSSGRANEQFF.

This clonotype was detected only a few times. The genes are TRBV27 and TRBJ1-2; D not certain. This CDR3 is built from 15 residues. Trimming removed 10 bases from V and 5 bases from J, with 23 bases in between. Germline V gene lookup returns CDR1 MNHEY and CDR2 SMNVEV (reference sequence). CDR3: CATTPGGGSSYGYTF. The DNA for the CDR3 is TGTGCCACTACTCCGGGTGGTGGGTCTTCGTATGGCTACACCTTC.

V and J are TRBV3-1 and TRBJ2-1; the D is unclear. Deletions cut 0 bases from V and 0 bases from J, with 9 bases between. The CDR3 covers 16 residues. The germline gives CDR1 LGHDT, CDR2 YNNKEL (reference sequence). The CDR3 region is CASSQDPPGSYNEQFF. CDR3 in DNA: TGTGCCAGCAGCCAAGACCCACCGGGCTCCTACAATGAGCAGTTCTTC.

This clonotype appeared many times. V usage is TRBV5-1 and J usage is TRBJ2-7; no reliable D call. V was trimmed by 2 bases and J by 1 base, leaving 7 bases between them. Germline assignment: CDR1 SGHRS and CDR2 YFSETQ. The CDR3 spans 13 residues. This CDR3 is CASSFTVSYEQYF. The CDR3 DNA follows: TGCGCCAGCAGCTTCACGGTATCCTACGAGCAGTACTTC.

This clonotype has only a few counts. The rearrangement links TRBV7-6 to TRBJ2-1, with 11 bases aligning to TRBD2. CDR3 length equals 17 residues. V lost 5 bases, J lost 4 bases, and 10 bases stayed unmatched. CDR1 is SGHVS, CDR2 FNYEAQ, per germline. In nucleotides, the CDR3 is TGTGCCAGCAGCGCCCGGTCTAGCGGGGGGAAATACAATGAGCAGTTCTTC. As protein: CASSARSSGGKYNEQFF.

The chain links TRBV3-1 to TRBJ1-3; a weak D match, TRBD1 (5 bases). Looked up from germline, CDR1 is LGHDT and CDR2 is YNNKEL (reference sequence). This CDR3 has 15 amino acids. The V end lost 0 bases, the J end lost 4 bases, and 10 bases lay between the germline ends. In DNA form, the CDR3 reads TGTGCCAGCAGCCAAGACCTGGGGCTCGGAAACACCATATATTTT. It yields the protein CASSQDLGLGNTIYF.

This clonotype was recorded many times. This chain uses TRBV27 with TRBJ2-3, with 11 bases aligning to TRBD2. The CDR3 spans 17 residues. V lost 1 base, J lost 2 bases, and 5 bases stayed unmatched. In germline, CDR1 is MNHEY, CDR2 SMNVEV (reference sequence). CDR3 amino acids: CASSLWGTSGYTDTQYF. For the CDR3, the DNA is TGTGCCAGCAGTTTATGGGGGACTAGCGGATACACAGATACGCAGTATTTT.

This clonotype showed up just a few times. The chain employs TRBV27 and TRBJ2-3; no definite D call. Germline V lookup: CDR1 MNHEY, CDR2 SMNVEV (reference sequence). V lost 7 bases and J 3 bases, leaving 14 bases between the germline ends. CDR3 length: 14 residues. CDR3 residues: CASMLWLGTDTQYF. CDR3 coding DNA: TGTGCCAGCATGCTGTGGCTGGGGACAGATACGCAGTATTTT.

The rearrangement uses TRBV4-1 and TRBJ2-7; D possibly corresponds to TRBD1 (5 bases). There are 16 residues in the CDR3. CDR1 and CDR2 from the germline V gene are MGHRA and YSYEKL. V was trimmed by 4 bases and J by 4 bases, leaving 20 bases between them. In DNA form, the CDR3 reads TGCGCCAGCAGCCCCTTTCCGCAGGGTAGGACGTACGAGCAGTACGTC. It specifies CASSPFPQGRTYEQYV.

This sequence joins TRBV19 and TRBJ1-2; 7 bases agree with TRBD1. With 6 bases clipped from V and 7 bases from J, the junction kept 11 bases outside the gene matches. Germline-derived CDR1 and CDR2 are LNHDA and SQIVND (reference sequence). The CDR3 spans 14 residues. The DNA of the CDR3 is TGTGCCAGTAGACTTGCGACAGGGCTAGGTGGCTACACCTTC. This gives the protein CASRLATGLGGYTF.

J is TRBJ2-5 and V is TRBV7-6; a weak D match, TRBD2 (5 bases). The CDR3 contains 15 residues. In germline, CDR1 is SGHVS, CDR2 FNYEAQ. The V end was cut by 4 bases, the J end by 5 bases, with 17 bases between. As DNA, the CDR3 is TGTGCCAGCAGCTCAGGAGATTATAGAGGGGAGACCCAGTACTTC. Translation gives CASSSGDYRGETQYF. The full variable domain, with the rest looked up from reference TRBV7-6 and TRBJ2-5, is GAGVSQSPRYKVTKRGQDVALRCDPISGHVSLYWYRQALGQGPEFLTYFNYEAQQDKSGLPNDRFSAERPEGSISTLTIQRTEQRDSAMYRCASSSGDYRGETQYFGPGTRLLVL.

The chain couples TRBV4-1 to TRBJ1-5, with a tentative D call TRBD1 (6 bases). CDR1 is MGHRA, CDR2 YSYEKL, per germline. V was cut by 1 base and J by 4 bases, with 14 bases left in between. CDR3 length: 16 amino acids. This CDR3 reads CASSQVVGQPNQPQHF. The DNA for the CDR3 is TGCGCCAGCAGCCAAGTAGTCGGACAGCCGAATCAGCCCCAGCATTTT.

The chain links TRBV18 to TRBJ2-5; maybe TRBD2 (6 bases). Germline V lookup: CDR1 KGHSH, CDR2 LQKENI. Deletions cut 3 bases from V and 5 bases from J, with 16 bases between. This CDR3 comprises 15 residues. The CDR3 DNA reads as TGTGCCAGCTCACCGTACGCGGGGTCGCCGGAGACCCAGTACTTC. Protein product: CASSPYAGSPETQYF. Full variable domain (rest looked up from reference TRBV18 and TRBJ2-5): NAGVMQNPRHLVRRRGQEARLRCSPMKGHSHVYWYRQLPEEGLKFMVYLQKENIIDESGMPKERFSAEFPKEGPSILRIQQVVRGDSAAYFCASSPYAGSPETQYFGPGTRLLVL.

This chain links TRBV6-4 with TRBJ1-6; D perhaps matches TRBD1 (5 bases). Deletions cut 9 bases from V and 5 bases from J, with 20 bases between. CDR1 and CDR2 (germline): MRHNA, SNTAGT. The CDR3 is 16 residues long. In DNA form, the CDR3 reads TGTGCCAGAGACAGAGTCCAAAAACGGAATAATTCACCCCTCCACTTT. Translated: CARDRVQKRNNSPLHF.

In this sample, this clonotype turned up many times. The V gene is TRBV6-2 or TRBV6-3, the J gene TRBJ2-3; 11 nucleotides line up with TRBD2. Germline CDR1 and CDR2: MNHEY and SVGEGT. After removal of 3 bases from V and 5 bases from J, the junction contained 10 bases not matched to a gene. The CDR3 is made up of 17 amino acids. The CDR3 DNA sequence: TGTGCCAGCAGTTATCCGTCTAGCGGGGGGCGGAAAGATACGCAGTATTTT. Amino acids: CASSYPSSGGRKDTQYF.

This clonotype appeared a few times. The J gene is TRBJ2-1, the V gene TRBV14; TRBD1 might be the D (5 bases). V shed 5 bases and J shed 7 bases, with 9 bases lying between them. CDR3 size: 12 residues. Looked up from germline, CDR1 is SGHDN and CDR2 is FVKESK. This CDR3 reads CASSIHRNEQFF. CDR3 sequence (DNA): TGTGCCAGCAGCATACACAGGAATGAGCAGTTCTTC.

This clonotype was detected a few times. V gene TRBV4-1 combines with J gene TRBJ2-7; TRBD2 agrees at 10 bases. The V gene's germline CDR1 is MGHRA and CDR2 YSYEKL. The CDR3 is 15 amino acids. Unmatched junction bases numbered 8, after V lost 4 bases and J lost 5 bases. The CDR3 here is CASSLVAGGRNEQYF. The DNA for the CDR3 is TGCGCCAGCAGCCTAGTAGCGGGGGGCCGAAACGAGCAGTACTTC.

A few counts support this clonotype. The rearrangement joins TRBV9 to TRBJ2-7, with no clear D. Looked up from germline, CDR1 is SGDLS and CDR2 is YYNGEE. The CDR3 extends over 13 amino acids. The V gene lost 0 bases and the J gene lost 2 bases, with 6 bases spanning the gap. This CDR3 reads CASSVGATYEQYF. Written as DNA, the CDR3 is TGTGCCAGCAGCGTAGGGGCGACCTACGAGCAGTACTTC.

The table lists this clonotype with a few counts. J is TRBJ1-2 and V is TRBV6-5; the D gene is possibly TRBD1 (6 bases). Germline V gene data show CDR1 as MNHEY and CDR2 as SVGAGI. The CDR3 totals 15 residues. V was shortened by 3 bases and J by 7 bases, with 18 bases between the two germline ends. CDR3 residues: CASSYAGEARGGYTF. DNA for the CDR3: TGTGCCAGCAGTTATGCAGGGGAGGCTCGGGGTGGCTACACCTTC.